These 18 T cell receptor beta chains came from one sample sequenced in a study of tumor and adjacent non-tumor tissue in lung cancer. The template was RNA from unsorted bulk tissue. More than 3 cm separated this lung sample from the edge of the tumor. The library came from three nested PCR rounds adapted from ARM-PCR protocols. TCRdb redid the calling of the multiplex PCR reads with MiXCR, one entry per CDR3 protein. Of more than 85,000 distinct CDR3 sequences detected, around 57% appear once; the ten largest clones hold roughly 19%. The sample taken for sequencing was distant non-tumor lung tissue. These receptors were obtained from a man aged 55 to 70 with non-small cell lung cancer.

This clonotype was counted only a few times. The V and J genes are TRBV28 and TRBJ2-1; D call uncertain. There are 15 residues in the CDR3. The V gene lost 6 bases and the J gene lost 6 bases, with 18 bases spanning the gap. Per germline, CDR1 MDHEN and CDR2 SYDVKM. The CDR3 nucleotides are TGTGCCAGCAGGTCGGGCCGTGCTTTTGCCAATGAGCAGTTCTTC. Protein sequence: CASRSGRAFANEQFF.

About this clonotype: The junction differs from germline at one of its ends, possibly a read error. The V gene is TRBV10-2, the J gene TRBJ2-7, with D possibly being TRBD1 (6 bases). Germline CDR1 and CDR2: WSHSY and SAAADI. The CDR3 is 11 residues long. The CDR3 loop reads CASRDSYGQYF. In nucleotides, the CDR3 is TGCGCCAGCAGGGACAGCTACGGGCAGTACTTC.

Details on this clonotype: A single base separates this from a much larger clone, so it may be a read error. This chain connects TRBV12-3 or TRBV12-4 to TRBJ2-4; D gene unclear. CDR3 length: 14 residues. The CDR3 nucleotides read TGTGTCAGCAGTTTCCTCGAAGCCAAAAACATTCAGTACTTC. Translation: CVSSFLEAKNIQYF.

This clonotype was picked up a small number of times. Its ends do not fully match the called genes, so a read error is possible. This rearrangement joins TRBV5-6 to TRBJ1-5; TRBD1 agrees at 7 bases. CDR3 size: 16 residues. Germline-derived CDR1 and CDR2 are SGHDT and YYEEEE. The CDR3 protein is CASSYAGTDPGQPRHF. The CDR3 DNA is TGTGCCAGCAGTTATGCCGGGACAGATCCTGGTCAGCCCCGGCATTTT.

The chain has TRBV7-9 and TRBJ1-4, with D maybe TRBD1 (6 bases). The CDR3 is 17 amino acids. V lost 1 base and J 2 bases, leaving 14 bases between the germline ends. Germline V gene sequence: CDR1 SEHNR, CDR2 FQNEAQ (reference sequence). The CDR3 sequence: CASSLGDRWWTNEKLFF. The CDR3, as DNA: TGTGCCAGCAGCTTAGGCGACAGGTGGTGGACTAATGAAAAACTGTTTTTT.

With respect to this clonotype: A read error may explain this, as a much larger clone is one base away. Likely a read error: the CDR3 ends without its conserved phenylalanine or tryptophan. CDR3 loop: CASSLGSGAYEQYL. The CDR3 DNA sequence: TGTGCCAGCAGTTTGGGGTCAGGGGCCTACGAGCAGTACCTC. The chain is built from TRBV12-3 or TRBV12-4 and TRBJ2-7, with D possibly TRBD1 on 6 matching bases. Trimming took off 3 bases at V and 2 bases at J, with 11 bases between the two ends. The CDR3 is 14 residues long.

A word on this clonotype: One end of the junction is discordant with germline, which a read error may explain. The gene calls are TRBV7-8 and TRBJ2-5, with 8 bases identical to TRBD2. Germline V lookup: CDR1 SGHVS, CDR2 FQNEAQ. CDR3 size: 15 residues. CDR3 coding DNA: TGTGTCAGCAGCCCAACTCGGGGGGGAAAAGAGACCCAGTACTTC. Its translation: CVSSPTRGGKETQYF.

Worth noting for this clonotype: The junction departs from the called germline gene at one end, perhaps through a read error. As DNA, the CDR3 is TGCGCCAGCAGCTTGGTTGGCGAAGGTCCCTACGGGCAGTACTTC. It is translated as CASSLVGEGPYGQYF. V and J are TRBV5-1 and TRBJ2-7; D is ambiguous. There are 15 residues in the CDR3. CDR1 is SGHRS and CDR2 is YFSETQ in the germline V gene.

The V gene is TRBV30, the J gene TRBJ2-1; TRBD1 matches 7 bases. After removal of 1 base from V and 3 bases from J, the junction contained 6 bases not matched to a gene. This CDR3 comprises 15 residues. Germline V CDR1 and CDR2: GTSNPN, SVGIG (reference sequence). The CDR3 nucleotides read TGTGCCTGGAGTGGGGAACAGGGGCGCTACAATGAGCAGTTCTTC. Its protein product is CAWSGEQGRYNEQFF.

This clonotype showed up just a few times. This likely comes from a read error, as the CDR3 has no conserved phenylalanine or tryptophan at its end. V is TRBV7-9 and J is TRBJ1-1; D uncertain. The ends were cut back, 5 bases at V and 2 bases at J, with 15 bases in the middle. This CDR3 spans 15 amino acids. CDR1 is SEHNR, CDR2 FQNEAQ, per germline (reference sequence). The CDR3 DNA reads TGTGCCAGCAGCCCAACGGCTGGGAAAAACACTGAAGCTTTCTTA. Its protein is CASSPTAGKNTEAFL.

This clonotype was seen repeatedly, ten times or more. The chain uses TRBV6-2 or TRBV6-3 and TRBJ2-7; D remains unclear. V was trimmed by 2 bases and J by 4 bases, leaving 9 bases between them. The V gene's germline CDR1 is MNHEY and CDR2 SVGEGT. The length of the CDR3 is 13 residues. The CDR3 region is CASSYPAGYEQYF. The DNA of the CDR3 is TGTGCCAGCAGTTACCCCGCCGGGTACGAGCAGTACTTC.

The rearrangement joins TRBV20-1 to TRBJ2-7; 11 bases map to TRBD1. CDR1 and CDR2 from the germline V gene are DFQATT and SNEGSKA (reference sequence). CDR3 size: 14 residues. The V and J ends lost 3 bases and 4 bases, in that order; junction bases with no gene match: 5. The CDR3 nucleotides are TGCAGTGCTAGGGGACAGGGGGTACTATACGAGCAGTACTTC. Translated, it gives CSARGQGVLYEQYF.

With regard to this clonotype: One end of the junction does not line up with germline, which may come from a read error. The chain is built from TRBV20-1 and TRBJ2-3; D ambiguous. This CDR3 has 14 residues. Germline loops: CDR1 DFQATT, CDR2 SNEGSKA (reference sequence). CDR3 region: CSARGRSWADTQYF. Here the CDR3 DNA reads TGCAGTGCTAGAGGTCGGAGCTGGGCAGATACGCAATATTTT.

To note about this clonotype: This clone may be a read error of a much larger clone one base away. The rearrangement joins TRBV5-1 to TRBJ1-5; D is perhaps TRBD1 (5 bases). The germline CDR1 and CDR2 sequences are SGHRS and YFSETQ. CDR3 length equals 15 residues. V was shortened by 0 bases and J by 5 bases, with 12 bases between the two germline ends. In nucleotides, the CDR3 is TGCGCCAGCAGCTTGGAGCCAGGGAACGATCAGCCCCAGCATTTT. It codes for CASSLEPGNDQPQHF.

Points on this clonotype: One junction end disagrees with the germline gene, perhaps due to a read error. The chain joins TRBV11-2 to TRBJ2-7; either TRBD1 or TRBD2 may supply D (6 bases each). CDR1 is SGHAT and CDR2 is FQNNGV in the germline V gene. This CDR3 has 15 residues. The DNA for the CDR3 is TGTGCCATCAGCTTAATCCACGGGGGCGATAACGAGCAGTACTTC. This gives the protein CAISLIHGGDNEQYF.

The chain uses TRBV7-9 and TRBJ2-2; the D gene is possibly TRBD2 (6 bases). Germline assignment: CDR1 SEHNR and CDR2 FQNEAQ (reference sequence). V lost 6 bases and J lost 0, with 14 bases in between. This CDR3 is 16 amino acids long. The CDR3 DNA follows: TGTGCCAGCAGTCCAGGACTACCGGCGAACACCGGGGAGCTGTTTTTT. Its translation is CASSPGLPANTGELFF.

The chain couples TRBV5-6 to TRBJ1-5; D not certain. The length of the CDR3 is 14 residues. Trimming shortened V by 1 base and J by 7 bases, and 12 bases separated the two germline ends. The germline V gene has CDR1 SGHDT and CDR2 YYEEEE. The CDR3 nucleotides are TGTGCCAGCAGCTTGAGGTACTCGGGGCAGCCCCAGCATTTT. Its protein is CASSLRYSGQPQHF.

Details on this clonotype: A read error may account for a junction end that differs from germline. The V gene is TRBV6-1, the J gene TRBJ1-1; no clear D gene. The germline V gene encodes CDR1 MNHNS and CDR2 SASEGT. The CDR3 sequence is 16 residues long. This CDR3 is CASRPEEAGFPFEVFF. DNA for the CDR3: TGTGCCAGCAGGCCTGAGGAGGCGGGTTTCCCATTCGAAGTTTTCTTT.